The 27 T cell receptor beta chains listed next were all sequenced from one sample in a study of T cell responses to AZD1222 COVID-19 vaccine. Assay used: immunoSEQ multiplex PCR; TCRdb lists only in-frame clones, some missing. The data show over 150,000 clones, 85% to 95% seen once. The material sequenced was peripheral blood, taken 28 days after the second AZD1222 dose. These receptors were taken from an adult who received the AZD1222 COVID-19 vaccine.

The gene calls are TRBV5-5 and TRBJ2-7; D is possibly TRBD1 (6 bases). The germline V gene encodes CDR1 SGHKS and CDR2 YYEKEE (reference sequence). V was cut by 3 bases and J by 6 bases, with 19 bases left in between. The CDR3 has 15 residues. The CDR3 loop reads CASSSTRQEGSEQYF. The CDR3 region has the DNA TGTGCCAGCAGCTCAACGAGACAGGAAGGCAGCGAGCAGTACTTC.

CDR3 in amino acids: CASSRREQETQYF. Here the CDR3 DNA reads TGTGCCAGCAGTCGACGGGAACAAGAGACCCAGTACTTC. This chain connects TRBV6-5 to TRBJ2-5; maybe TRBD2 (5 bases). Between the trimmed V and J ends, which lost 5 bases and 2 bases, there was a span of 9 bases. Germline V gene sequence: CDR1 MNHEY, CDR2 SVGAGI. The CDR3 totals 13 residues.

The rearrangement joins TRBV19 to TRBJ2-7; 8 nucleotides align to TRBD2. This CDR3 comprises 15 residues. V was clipped by 3 bases and J by 0 bases; unmatched bases: 4. The germline V gene encodes CDR1 LNHDA and CDR2 SQIVND (reference sequence). As DNA, the CDR3 is TGTGCCAGTAGTATTAGCGGGGCGGACTCCTACGAGCAGTACTTC. The encoded protein is CASSISGADSYEQYF. The full variable domain, its missing parts supplied by reference TRBV19 and TRBJ2-7, is DGGITQSPKYLFRKEGQNVTLSCEQNLNHDAMYWYRQDPGQGLRLIYYSQIVNDFQKGDIAEGYSVSREKKESFPLTVTSAQKNPTAFYLCASSISGADSYEQYFGPGTRLTVT.

This sequence joins TRBV24-1 and TRBJ2-5; D may match TRBD1 or TRBD2 (5 bases each). Trimming took off 7 bases at V and 1 base at J, with 18 bases between the two ends. CDR3 length: 16 residues. CDR1 is KGHDR and CDR2 is SFDVKD in the germline V gene. The CDR3 sequence is CATSPQGAQIQETQYF. The CDR3 bases are TGTGCCACCAGCCCCCAGGGAGCTCAGATCCAAGAGACCCAGTACTTC.

CDR3 loop: CASSDRGLSNTIYF. CDR3 nucleotide sequence: TGTGCCAGCAGTGACAGGGGGTTGAGCAACACCATATATTTT. This rearrangement joins TRBV6-6 to TRBJ1-3; 9 positions match TRBD1. The V and J ends lost 5 bases and 7 bases, in that order; junction bases with no gene match: 6. This CDR3 is 14 amino acids long. Looked up from germline, CDR1 is MNHNY and CDR2 is SVGAGI (reference sequence).

This clone appeared a few times. This chain joins TRBV19 and TRBJ1-1; D perhaps matches TRBD1 (5 bases). Trimming shortened V by 1 base and J by 1 base, and 10 bases separated the two germline ends. CDR1 is LNHDA and CDR2 is SQIVND in the germline V gene (reference sequence). The CDR3 has 15 amino acids. The CDR3 DNA reads TGTGCCAGTAGTATAGGATACAGGTCGAACACTGAAGCTTTCTTT. Translation: CASSIGYRSNTEAFF. The full variable domain, completed using reference TRBV19 and TRBJ1-1, is DGGITQSPKYLFRKEGQNVTLSCEQNLNHDAMYWYRQDPGQGLRLIYYSQIVNDFQKGDIAEGYSVSREKKESFPLTVTSAQKNPTAFYLCASSIGYRSNTEAFFGQGTRLTVV.

The V and J genes are TRBV7-6 and TRBJ1-2, with 8 bases lining up with TRBD1. The ends lost 1 base at V and 8 bases at J; junction bases unmatched: 9. The CDR3 is 15 residues long. In germline, CDR1 is SGHVS, CDR2 FNYEAQ. CDR3 residues: CASSLGDRSWGGYTF. CDR3 sequence (DNA): TGTGCCAGCAGCTTAGGGGACAGGTCATGGGGAGGCTACACCTTC.

This clone came up once. This chain uses TRBV4-3 with TRBJ2-5; 16 nucleotides line up with TRBD2. The V segment lost 3 bases and the J segment 10 bases; nucleotides outside the gene matches: 5. CDR3 size: 15 residues. CDR1 and CDR2 (germline): LGHNA, YSLEER. CDR3 in DNA: TGCGCCAGCAGCCAGGGACTAGCGGGGGGGCACCGCCAGTACTTC. Translated, it gives CASSQGLAGGHRQYF.

The chain is built from TRBV29-1 and TRBJ1-4, with D possibly matching TRBD1 (6 bases). The germline V gene has CDR1 SQVTM and CDR2 ANQGSEA. The CDR3 is made up of 14 amino acids. Trimming pared 4 bases from V and 4 bases from J, leaving 13 bases between. CDR3 sequence (DNA): TGCAGCGTTGGCAGACAGGCGGATAATGAAAAACTGTTTTTT. Protein sequence: CSVGRQADNEKLFF.

The rearrangement joins TRBV7-3 to TRBJ1-6; TRBD1 agrees at 9 bases. V lost 5 bases, J lost 9 bases, and 5 bases stayed unmatched. The germline gives CDR1 SGHTA, CDR2 FQGTGA. CDR3 size: 14 residues. In nucleotides, the CDR3 is TGTGCCAGCAGCCCCGGGACAGGGACTTCACCCCTCCACTTT. Translated, it gives CASSPGTGTSPLHF.

This rearrangement joins TRBV25-1 to TRBJ1-2; a weak D match, TRBD1 (5 bases). Germline lookup yields CDR1 MGHDK and CDR2 SYGVNS. Trimming pared 11 bases from V and 2 bases from J, leaving 18 bases between. The CDR3 length is 14 residues. The DNA for the CDR3 is TGTGCCTCCGCTGGCACGACAGAGAACTATGGCTACACCTTC. It yields the protein CASAGTTENYGYTF.

V is TRBV18 and J is TRBJ1-5; 7 nucleotides line up with TRBD1. Germline V gives CDR1 KGHSH, CDR2 LQKENI. This CDR3 is built from 15 residues. Germline trimming cut 3 bases from V and 0 bases from J; bases unmatched to any gene: 2. CDR3 region: CASSPGTDSNQPQHF. The CDR3 nucleotides are TGTGCCAGCTCACCGGGGACAGATAGCAATCAGCCCCAGCATTTT.

The chain is built from TRBV7-9 and TRBJ1-5; no definite D call. The CDR3 runs to 13 residues. Trimming removed 1 base from V and 9 bases from J, with 10 bases in between. Looked up from germline, CDR1 is SEHNR and CDR2 is FQNEAQ (reference sequence). CDR3 DNA: TGTGCCAGCAGCTTAGACATCCCGTGGCCCCAGCATTTT. This encodes CASSLDIPWPQHF.

The V gene is TRBV2, the J gene TRBJ1-2, with D maybe TRBD1 (6 bases). Germline lookup yields CDR1 SNHLY and CDR2 FYNNEI. V gave up 6 bases and J gave up 5 bases, with 13 bases separating them. This CDR3 region has 13 residues. CDR3 sequence reads: CASSQGTPYGYTF. In nucleotides, the CDR3 is TGTGCCAGCAGCCAGGGGACGCCTTATGGCTACACCTTC.

This clone was seen only once. This CDR3 is CASSPTTRGLGTEAFF. In DNA, the CDR3 is TGTGCCAGCAGCCCAACGACCAGGGGGTTGGGCACTGAAGCTTTCTTT. The gene calls are TRBV9 and TRBJ1-1, with TRBD1 matching 7 bases. CDR3 length equals 16 residues. The junction had 13 bases not matched to a gene; V was cut back by 4 bases and J by 4 bases. Per germline, CDR1 SGDLS and CDR2 YYNGEE.

This chain uses TRBV3-1 (or the pseudogene TRBV3-2) with TRBJ1-1, with a possible D match to TRBD1 (5 bases). Germline assignment: CDR1 LGHDT and CDR2 YNNKEL (reference sequence). CDR3 length: 16 amino acids. The V gene lost 0 bases and the J gene lost 1 base, with 12 bases spanning the gap. CDR3 nucleotide sequence: TGTGCCAGCAGCCAAGAAGCCCCTGGGGGGAACACTGAAGCTTTCTTT. Translating gives CASSQEAPGGNTEAFF.

The chain combines TRBV28 with TRBJ1-1; possibly TRBD1 for D (6 bases). Trimming left V 4 bases short and J 6 bases short, with 15 bases between. The germline V gene has CDR1 MDHEN and CDR2 SYDVKM. This CDR3 spans 14 amino acids. The DNA of the CDR3 is TGTGCCAGCAGTTCCCGTAGGGGGGAGGCTGAAGCTTTCTTT. This codes for CASSSRRGEAEAFF.

V and J are TRBV11-3 and TRBJ2-1; unclear D gene. CDR1 SGHNT and CDR2 YENEEA come from the germline V gene. This CDR3 is built from 16 residues. V was cut by 0 bases and J by 1 base, with 10 bases left in between. In nucleotides, the CDR3 is TGTGCCAGCAGCTTAGATGGTACGCAATCCTACAATGAGCAGTTCTTC. It translates to CASSLDGTQSYNEQFF.

V and J are TRBV3-1 (or the pseudogene TRBV3-2) and TRBJ1-1; a weak D match, TRBD1 (6 bases). The V gene's germline CDR1 is LGHDT and CDR2 YNNKEL (reference sequence). V gave up 3 bases and J gave up 1 base, with 9 bases separating them. The length of the CDR3 is 14 residues. CDR3 loop: CASSQGGQNTEAFF. In DNA, the CDR3 is TGTGCCAGCAGCCAGGGGGGACAGAACACTGAAGCTTTCTTT.

This chain uses TRBV7-2 with TRBJ2-7; D might be TRBD1 (5 bases). The CDR3 covers 14 residues. Germline V gene lookup returns CDR1 SGHTA and CDR2 FQGNSA. V dropped 1 base and J dropped 2 bases, with 9 bases sitting between them. The CDR3 bases are TGTGCCAGCAGCTTAGGAGGCAGGGCCTACGAGCAGTACTTC. Translated: CASSLGGRAYEQYF. Drawing the rest from reference TRBV7-2 and TRBJ2-7, the complete variable domain is GAGVSQSPSNKVTEKGKDVELRCDPISGHTALYWYRQSLGQGLEFLIYFQGNSAPDKSGLPSDRFSAERTGGSVSTLTIQRTQQEDSAVYLCASSLGGRAYEQYFGPGTRLTVT.

This chain uses TRBV14 with TRBJ1-3; a weak D match, TRBD1 (6 bases). CDR3 length equals 16 residues. Germline CDR1 SGHDN, CDR2 FVKESK. Trimming cost V 2 bases and J 2 bases, with 13 bases left between them. The CDR3 reads CASSQRQGKTGNTIYF. CDR3 DNA: TGTGCCAGCAGCCAAAGGCAGGGGAAAACTGGAAACACCATATATTTT.

The chain recombines TRBV27 with TRBJ1-6; D unclear. The ends were cut back, 3 bases at V and 7 bases at J, with 13 bases in the middle. Germline V lookup: CDR1 MNHEY, CDR2 SMNVEV (reference sequence). The CDR3 contains 15 residues. The CDR3 protein is CASSLVGFGNSPLHF. In DNA, the CDR3 is TGTGCCAGCAGTTTGGTGGGTTTCGGCAATTCACCCCTCCACTTT.

In DNA form, the CDR3 reads TGTGCCAGCAGCTTAGCGTACGGGGGGGTAGTTGAGACCCAGTACTTC. This codes for CASSLAYGGVVETQYF. V usage is TRBV7-6 and J usage is TRBJ2-5; 8 positions agree with TRBD2. From germline, CDR1 is SGHVS and CDR2 FNYEAQ. After removal of 0 bases from V and 5 bases from J, the junction contained 8 bases not matched to a gene. The CDR3 is 16 amino acids.

This chain joins TRBV5-1 and TRBJ1-2; TRBD1 matches at 7 bases. Germline loops: CDR1 SGHRS, CDR2 YFSETQ. V shed 0 bases, J shed 5 bases, and the junction held 7 bases outside the gene matches. The CDR3 runs to 15 residues. CDR3 in DNA: TGCGCCAGCAGCTTGGACGGGACAGCCGCATATGGCTACACCTTC. It specifies CASSLDGTAAYGYTF.

With respect to this clone: Within the sample, other DNA sequences also encode this same CDR3. This sequence joins TRBV6-5 and TRBJ2-7; no clear D. The CDR3 is 14 amino acids. Germline loops: CDR1 MNHEY, CDR2 SVGAGI. V was cut by 0 bases and J by 2 bases, with 8 bases left in between. Written as DNA, the CDR3 is TGTGCCAGCAGTTACTCGGGTGGGACCTACGAGCAGTACTTC. Protein sequence: CASSYSGGTYEQYF.

The gene calls are TRBV5-4 and TRBJ2-1; D is unclear. The CDR3 has 12 residues. The germline V gene encodes CDR1 SGHNT and CDR2 YYREEE (reference sequence). The V gene lost 2 bases and the J gene lost 8 bases, with 8 bases spanning the gap. The CDR3 nucleotides are TGTGCCAGCAGCTTTGTTCGCGATGAGCAGTTCTTC. This gives the protein CASSFVRDEQFF.

CDR3: CASSTPGLAGVSDTQYF. CDR3 in DNA: TGTGCCAGTAGTACTCCGGGACTAGCGGGGGTATCAGATACGCAGTATTTT. This chain joins TRBV19 and TRBJ2-3; 14 nucleotides align to TRBD2. Germline V CDR1 and CDR2: LNHDA, SQIVND (reference sequence). V gave up 4 bases and J gave up 4 bases; unmatched junction bases: 7. The CDR3 contains 17 residues.